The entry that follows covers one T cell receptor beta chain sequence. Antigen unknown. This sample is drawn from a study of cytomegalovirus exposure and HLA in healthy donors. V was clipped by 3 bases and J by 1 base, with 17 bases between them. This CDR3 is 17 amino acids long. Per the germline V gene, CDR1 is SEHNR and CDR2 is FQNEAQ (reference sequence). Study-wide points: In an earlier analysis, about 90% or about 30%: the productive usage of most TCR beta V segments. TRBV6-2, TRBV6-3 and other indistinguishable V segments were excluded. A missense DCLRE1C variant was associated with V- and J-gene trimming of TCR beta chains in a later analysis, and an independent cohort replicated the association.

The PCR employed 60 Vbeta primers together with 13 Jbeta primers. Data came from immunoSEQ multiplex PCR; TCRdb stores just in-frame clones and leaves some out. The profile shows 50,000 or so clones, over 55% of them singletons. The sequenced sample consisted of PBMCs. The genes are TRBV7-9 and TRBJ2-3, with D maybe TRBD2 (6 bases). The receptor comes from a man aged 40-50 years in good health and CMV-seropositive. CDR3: CASSLGSAGSRTDTQYF. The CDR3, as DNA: TGTGCCAGCAGCTTGGGAAGCGCGGGGTCTCGCACAGATACGCAGTATTTT.